Presented here are 30 T cell receptor beta chains from one specimen sequenced in a study of radiotherapy plus CTLA-4 blockade in lung cancer (dated by TCRdb to the late 2010s). Library preparation employed the immunoSEQ multiplex PCR assay. TCRdb retrieved this table from immuneACCESS and kept in-frame rearrangements only. Not all clones are present; in checked studies, unresolved V genes account for under half, and no reason is known for the remainder. The sample profile shows over 15,000 clones; about 83% of them were found once. Clones ranked in the top ten supply 20% to 30% of the sample. This specimen consisted of peripheral blood, obtained from a patient treated with radiotherapy plus ipilimumab. These receptors all stem from a human donor with non-small cell lung cancer whose response to radiotherapy plus ipilimumab could not be evaluated.

The V call is TRBV7-2, the J call TRBJ1-5, with D hard to call. Germline lookup yields CDR1 SGHTA and CDR2 FQGNSA. The CDR3 has 15 residues. The V gene lost 3 bases and the J gene lost 2 bases, with 11 bases spanning the gap. The CDR3 DNA sequence: TGTGCCAGCAGCTTCCGGGAGCTTCGCAATCAGCCCCAGCATTTT. It codes for CASSFRELRNQPQHF.

CDR3 protein: CASSEGSWNGYTF. CDR3 coding DNA: TGTGCCAGCAGTGAAGGGAGTTGGAATGGCTACACCTTC. The chain joins TRBV6-1 to TRBJ1-2; D call uncertain. The V gene lost 1 base and the J gene lost 6 bases, with 9 bases spanning the gap. This CDR3 comprises 13 residues. Germline CDR1 MNHNS, CDR2 SASEGT.

This sequence joins TRBV6-1 and TRBJ1-2; 7 positions match TRBD1. This CDR3 has 14 residues. The V and J ends lost 2 bases and 6 bases, in that order; junction bases with no gene match: 6. Germline CDR1 is MNHNS and CDR2 is SASEGT. The CDR3 spells CASSEKGRGDGYTF. DNA of the CDR3: TGTGCCAGCAGTGAAAAGGGCAGGGGGGATGGCTACACCTTC.

The V gene is TRBV18, the J gene TRBJ2-5; maybe TRBD1 (5 bases). Looked up from germline, CDR1 is KGHSH and CDR2 is LQKENI. Deletions cut 3 bases from V and 11 bases from J, with 16 bases between. This CDR3 spans 13 amino acids. CDR3 amino acids: CASSPNAGLEQYF. As DNA, the CDR3 is TGTGCCAGCTCACCTAATGCAGGGTTAGAGCAGTACTTC.

This chain connects TRBV2 to TRBJ1-1; TRBD1 is a possible D gene (5 bases). V gave up 2 bases and J gave up 6 bases, with 7 bases separating them. Germline values: CDR1 SNHLY, CDR2 FYNNEI. The CDR3 contains 12 residues. The DNA of the CDR3 is TGTGCCAGCAGTGAAAGGGGATCTGAAGCTTTCTTT. This codes for CASSERGSEAFF. Based on the CDR3 plus reference TRBV2 and TRBJ1-1, the full variable domain is EPEVTQTPSHQVTQMGQEVILRCVPISNHLYFYWYRQILGQKVEFLVSFYNNEISEKSEIFDDQFSVERPDGSNFTLKIRSTKLEDSAMYFCASSERGSEAFFGQGTRLTVV.

This rearrangement joins TRBV29-1 to TRBJ2-2; 8 nucleotides match TRBD1. V gave up 7 bases and J gave up 2 bases; unmatched junction bases: 3. Germline V gene lookup returns CDR1 SQVTM and CDR2 ANQGSEA. This CDR3 is built from 13 residues. The CDR3 sequence: CSADRGNTGELFF. In DNA, the CDR3 is TGCAGCGCCGACAGGGGCAACACCGGGGAGCTGTTTTTT.

This clone is classed as medium-sized. The chain is built from TRBV6-5 and TRBJ2-7; TRBD2 might be the D (5 bases). This CDR3 contains 11 residues. CDR1 and CDR2 from the germline V gene are MNHEY and SVGAGI. The V end lost 7 bases, the J end lost 5 bases, and 9 bases lay between the germline ends. Here the CDR3 reads CASKTRHEQYF. The CDR3 nucleotides read TGTGCCAGCAAAACTAGACACGAGCAGTACTTC.

CDR3 coding DNA: TGTGCCAGCAGCTTAGTCTCAGGGATAAAGGACTATGGCTACACCTTC. Protein sequence: CASSLVSGIKDYGYTF. The rearrangement uses TRBV11-2 and TRBJ1-2; maybe TRBD1 (5 bases). Germline CDR1 SGHAT, CDR2 FQNNGV. CDR3 length equals 16 residues. Trimming removed 1 base at V and 3 bases at J, with 15 bases between.

V and J are TRBV29-1 and TRBJ2-2, with D uncertain. Per germline, CDR1 SQVTM and CDR2 ANQGSEA. The CDR3 spans 10 residues. The V and J ends lost 5 bases and 6 bases respectively, with 4 bases between them. DNA for the CDR3: TGCAGCGTTTTATCCGGGGAGCTGTTTTTT. Translation gives CSVLSGELFF.

This clone was detected only once. The chain uses TRBV6-5 and TRBJ1-6; a possible D gene is TRBD1 (6 bases). Germline CDR1 and CDR2: MNHEY and SVGAGI. The V end was cut by 8 bases, the J end by 7 bases, with 9 bases between. The CDR3 spans 12 residues. The CDR3 loop reads CASGDRNSPLHF. The CDR3 bases are TGTGCCAGCGGCGACAGGAATTCACCCCTCCACTTT.

The rearrangement joins TRBV7-2 to TRBJ2-6; TRBD2 aligns across 11 bases. J lost 0 bases, V lost 5 bases, and 9 bases had no gene match. Per the germline V gene, CDR1 is SGHTA and CDR2 is FQGNSA. The CDR3 has 19 residues. The CDR3 reads CASSLNLAGGLSGANVLTF. The CDR3 DNA is TGTGCCAGCAGCCTCAACCTAGCGGGGGGACTCTCTGGGGCCAACGTCCTGACTTTC.

The V call is TRBV9, the J call TRBJ2-5; no reliable D call. V shed 4 bases and J shed 4 bases, with 17 bases lying between them. This CDR3 spans 15 amino acids. The germline gives CDR1 SGDLS, CDR2 YYNGEE. DNA of the CDR3: TGTGCCAGCAGCCCTAGACCCGACCTGACAGAGACCCAGTACTTC. Amino acids: CASSPRPDLTETQYF.

The rearrangement joins TRBV23-1 to TRBJ2-1; 8 bases fit TRBD2. TRBV23-1 is noted as an ORF with a role that remains uncertain. The CDR3 has 17 residues. With 4 bases clipped from V and 0 bases from J, the junction kept 8 bases outside the gene matches. The CDR3 nucleotides read TGCGCCAGCAGTCTGGGCGGGAGGAATAGCTCCTACAATGAGCAGTTCTTC. It encodes CASSLGGRNSSYNEQFF.

The gene calls are TRBV7-9 and TRBJ1-2, with D possibly matching TRBD1 (5 bases). V was trimmed by 5 bases and J by 0 bases, leaving 19 bases between them. The CDR3 extends over 17 amino acids. Looked up from germline, CDR1 is SEHNR and CDR2 is FQNEAQ (reference sequence). CDR3 coding DNA: TGTGCCAGCAGCACACCCGGGGGAGGGCCGGCTAACTATGGCTACACCTTC. It is translated as CASSTPGGGPANYGYTF.

The J gene is TRBJ1-1, the V gene TRBV10-3, with 11 bases lining up with TRBD1. CDR1 is ENHRY and CDR2 is SYGVKD in the germline V gene. V was clipped by 10 bases and J by 4 bases; unmatched bases: 2. The length of the CDR3 is 12 residues. CDR3 nucleotide sequence: TGTGCCACCGGACAGGGGGCCACTGAAGCTTTCTTT. Translating gives CATGQGATEAFF.

The gene calls are TRBV19 and TRBJ1-6, with D unclear. Germline CDR1 LNHDA, CDR2 SQIVND (reference sequence). V lost 6 bases and J lost 10, with 22 bases in between. The CDR3 loop spans 16 amino acids. CDR3 bases: TGTGCCAGTAGCCCTAGGGCCGGGCTAGCGGAATCACCCCTCCACTTT. Amino acids: CASSPRAGLAESPLHF.

V usage is TRBV27 and J usage is TRBJ2-7; 9 bases are shared with TRBD2. Unmatched junction bases numbered 10, after V lost 5 bases and J lost 2 bases. There are 16 residues in the CDR3. Germline CDR1 and CDR2: MNHEY and SMNVEV (reference sequence). The CDR3 loop is CASSPQLSGRTYEQYF. The CDR3 nucleotides are TGTGCCAGCAGTCCCCAGCTGAGCGGGAGGACCTACGAGCAGTACTTC.

The chain combines TRBV6-5 with TRBJ1-6; 7 bases line up with TRBD1. The J segment lost 9 bases and the V segment lost 0 bases, leaving 5 bases of the junction unmatched. This CDR3 has 15 residues. Germline V gene lookup returns CDR1 MNHEY and CDR2 SVGAGI. The CDR3 loop reads CASSYSTGRISPLHF. In DNA, the CDR3 is TGTGCCAGCAGTTACTCGACAGGGAGAATTTCACCCCTCCACTTT.

In its sample, this clone was seen once. The chain is built from TRBV6-6 and TRBJ2-1, with D possibly matching TRBD1 (6 bases). This CDR3 spans 14 amino acids. Germline V lookup: CDR1 MNHNY, CDR2 SVGAGI (reference sequence). V lost 5 bases to trimming and J lost 5 bases, with 13 bases between them. The CDR3 loop is CASSKTGTNNEQFF. The CDR3 bases are TGTGCCAGCAGTAAGACCGGGACAAACAATGAGCAGTTCTTC.

The V gene is TRBV27, the J gene TRBJ2-7; D unclear. Germline V gene data show CDR1 as MNHEY and CDR2 as SMNVEV (reference sequence). V lost 2 bases, J lost 4 bases, and 15 bases lay in between. This CDR3 has 15 residues. As DNA, the CDR3 is TGTGCCAGCAGTTTAAAGTCAGGCCCTGGTTACGAGCAGTACTTC. Translated, it gives CASSLKSGPGYEQYF.

The chain has TRBV2 and TRBJ1-1; no clear D gene. The CDR3 consists of 15 residues. The germline CDR1 and CDR2 sequences are SNHLY and FYNNEI. V was pared by 6 bases and J by 4 bases, with 18 bases between. The CDR3 spells CASSPTTLRGTEAFF. The CDR3 region has the DNA TGTGCCAGCAGCCCGACGACCCTCCGGGGCACTGAAGCTTTCTTT.

The chain has TRBV28 and TRBJ2-2; 7 bases align to TRBD1. Losses at the gene ends were 4 bases for V and 1 base for J; bases not matched to a gene: 6. Per the germline V gene, CDR1 is MDHEN and CDR2 is SYDVKM. The CDR3 length is 16 residues. As DNA, the CDR3 is TGTGCCAGCAGTTCCCCGGGACAGAGGAACACCGGGGAGCTGTTTTTT. The encoded protein is CASSSPGQRNTGELFF. The full variable domain, its missing parts supplied by reference TRBV28 and TRBJ2-2, is DVKVTQSSRYLVKRTGEKVFLECVQDMDHENMFWYRQDPGLGLRLIYFSYDVKMKEKGDIPEGYSVSREKKERFSLILESASTNQTSMYLCASSSPGQRNTGELFFGEGSRLTVL.

The chain links TRBV28 to TRBJ1-4, with a weak D call TRBD1 (5 bases). Trimming stripped 2 bases from V and 7 bases from J, with 11 bases between. CDR1 is MDHEN, CDR2 SYDVKM, per germline. CDR3 size: 14 residues. The CDR3 reads CASSLVGVTEKLFF. DNA for the CDR3: TGTGCCAGCAGTTTAGTAGGGGTGACTGAAAAACTGTTTTTT.

The chain is built from TRBV15 and TRBJ2-1, with 7 bases identical to TRBD1. Germline V gives CDR1 LNHNV, CDR2 YYDKDF (reference sequence). Trimming cost V 6 bases and J 3 bases; bases outside gene matches: 2. CDR3 length: 13 residues. CDR3 coding DNA: TGTGCCACCAGTAGGGGGCTCTACAATGAGCAGTTCTTC. It encodes CATSRGLYNEQFF.

CDR3 nucleotides: TGCGCCAGCAGACTAGCGGGAGGGCCAAGGAGCTCCTACAATGAGCAGTTCTTC. Protein product: CASRLAGGPRSSYNEQFF. V and J are TRBV5-1 and TRBJ2-1; TRBD2 matches at 13 bases. With 5 bases clipped from V and 0 bases from J, the junction kept 8 bases outside the gene matches. The CDR3 is 18 residues long. CDR1 and CDR2 (germline): SGHRS, YFSETQ.

This clone was counted once. The gene calls are TRBV11-2 and TRBJ2-7; D possibly corresponds to TRBD1 (5 bases). V lost 5 bases and J lost 2, with 13 bases in between. Germline values: CDR1 SGHAT, CDR2 FQNNGV. This CDR3 spans 14 amino acids. The CDR3 region is CASSPPGRAYEQYF. Written as DNA, the CDR3 is TGTGCCAGCAGCCCACCTGGCAGGGCCTACGAGCAGTACTTC.

The chain combines TRBV10-2 with TRBJ1-1; TRBD1 matches at 8 bases. J was trimmed by 1 base and V by 5 bases; bases with no gene match: 9. Per the germline V gene, CDR1 is WSHSY and CDR2 is SAAADI. There are 16 residues in the CDR3. The CDR3 DNA reads as TGCGCCAGCAGTCCCGGGACAGGAAAAGGGAACACTGAAGCTTTCTTT. Protein product: CASSPGTGKGNTEAFF.

The gene calls are TRBV18 and TRBJ2-2; D is unclear. Trimming cost V 4 bases and J 4 bases, with 10 bases left between them. CDR3 length equals 14 residues. Germline CDR1 KGHSH, CDR2 LQKENI. CDR3 region: CASSRAAPTGELFF. CDR3 nucleotides: TGTGCCAGCTCACGGGCTGCCCCCACCGGGGAGCTGTTTTTT. Filled out from reference TRBV18 and TRBJ2-2, the complete variable domain reads NAGVMQNPRHLVRRRGQEARLRCSPMKGHSHVYWYRQLPEEGLKFMVYLQKENIIDESGMPKERFSAEFPKEGPSILRIQQVVRGDSAAYFCASSRAAPTGELFFGEGSRLTVL.

This clone appeared a single time. The chain couples TRBV27 to TRBJ1-5, with 9 bases fitting TRBD1. Trimming cost V 6 bases and J 7 bases; bases outside gene matches: 10. The germline V gene encodes CDR1 MNHEY and CDR2 SMNVEV (reference sequence). The CDR3 sequence is 15 residues long. CDR3 bases: TGTGCCAGCAGGGCGGGACAGGGTCAGAAACAGCCCCAGCATTTT. Residues: CASRAGQGQKQPQHF.

The V call is TRBV19, the J call TRBJ2-6, with a tentative D call TRBD2 (5 bases). The germline V and J ends were trimmed by 6 bases and 0 bases, with 12 bases remaining between them. The CDR3 loop spans 16 amino acids. Looked up from germline, CDR1 is LNHDA and CDR2 is SQIVND (reference sequence). Written as DNA, the CDR3 is TGTGCCAGTAGCCACTTGGGGAGCTCTGGGGCCAACGTCCTGACTTTC. It codes for CASSHLGSSGANVLTF.